These T cell receptor beta chains were read from a single sample in a study of blood T cell repertoires in COVID-19. TCRdb's table, derived via immunoSEQ multiplex PCR, lists solely in-frame clones and lacks some. Of about 220,000 clones in the sample, 80% were seen once. The sample was peripheral blood. These receptors were collected from a human donor in a cohort sampled during active COVID-19. CDR3s include the opening cysteine and the closing phenylalanine or tryptophan. D genes are given only for firm matches. Only some rows state a clone size, as once, few, many or a class for expanded clones.

d_call	cdr3_length	clone_size	v_call	j_call	cdr3_aa	cdr3_nt
TRBD2	15	-	TRBV19	TRBJ2-1	CASSSLAGGGNEQFF	TGTGCCAGTAGTTCCCTAGCGGGAGGTGGGAATGAGCAGTTCTTC
TRBD2	16	few	TRBV7-9	TRBJ2-3	CASSLTSGSGTDTQYF	TGTGCCAGCAGCCTAACTAGCGGGAGTGGGACAGATACGCAGTATTTT
TRBD1	16	-	TRBV4-2	TRBJ2-7	CASSPIPGTGVSEQYF	TGTGCCAGCAGTCCCATTCCCGGGACAGGGGTTTCCGAGCAGTACTTC
-	15	-	TRBV7-2	TRBJ1-1	CASTMPGILNTEAFF	TGTGCCAGCACCATGCCGGGGATATTGAACACTGAAGCTTTCTTT
-	17	-	TRBV13	TRBJ2-5	CASTLGLPPVYQETQYF	TGTGCCAGCACCCTGGGACTTCCTCCCGTGTACCAAGAGACCCAGTACTTC
TRBD2	16	-	TRBV18	TRBJ2-1	CASSPTGRGEGNEQFF	TGTGCCAGCTCACCGACCGGGCGCGGGGAGGGCAATGAGCAGTTCTTC
TRBD2	13	-	TRBV2	TRBJ2-7	CASATMREGEQYF	TGTGCCAGCGCTACCATGAGGGAGGGCGAGCAGTACTTC
-	14	few	TRBV9	TRBJ1-3	CASSVETAGNTIYF	TGTGCCAGCAGCGTAGAGACAGCTGGAAACACCATATATTTT
-	15	-	TRBV7-2	TRBJ2-7	CASSLGGTVSYEQYF	TGTGCCAGCAGCTTAGGGGGCACGGTCTCCTACGAGCAGTACTTC
TRBD2	14	-	TRBV19	TRBJ2-7	CASSIRSGSYEQYF	TGTGCCAGTAGTATACGTAGCGGGAGCTACGAGCAGTACTTC
-	14	-	TRBV9	TRBJ1-2	CASSVGGGDYGYTF	TGTGCCAGCAGCGTAGGAGGGGGGGACTATGGCTACACCTTC
TRBD1	13	few	TRBV5-5	TRBJ1-2	CASVIPGQEVYTF	TGTGCCAGCGTAATTCCGGGACAGGAAGTCTACACCTTC
-	13	-	TRBV18	TRBJ2-7	CASSPPIRGEQYF	TGTGCCAGCTCACCCCCGATTAGGGGCGAGCAGTACTTC
TRBD1	13	-	TRBV6-2/TRBV6-3	TRBJ1-1	CASSPGTGLEAFF	TGTGCCAGCAGCCCTGGGACAGGCCTTGAAGCTTTCTTT
-	16	-	TRBV5-1	TRBJ2-2	CASSLEGTDGLEELFF	TGCGCCAGCAGCCTGGAGGGGACTGACGGACTGGAGGAGCTGTTTTTT
-	16	-	TRBV4-3	TRBJ1-5	CASSQDYGVGNQPQHF	TGCGCCAGCAGCCAAGATTACGGGGTGGGCAATCAGCCCCAGCATTTT
TRBD1	16	once	TRBV5-4	TRBJ2-1	CASSLERTGGGYEQFF	TGTGCCAGCAGCTTGGAACGGACAGGGGGCGGGTATGAGCAGTTCTTC
TRBD1	12	-	TRBV29-1	TRBJ1-5	CSAGTGLQPQHF	TGCAGCGCAGGGACAGGTTTACAGCCCCAGCATTTT
-	12	-	TRBV20-1	TRBJ2-7	CSASSEPYEQYF	TGCAGTGCTAGTTCCGAGCCCTACGAGCAGTACTTC
-	16	-	TRBV29-1	TRBJ2-3	CSVESVGGLGTDTQYF	TGCAGCGTTGAATCCGTCGGGGGTTTGGGAACAGATACGCAGTATTTT
-	14	-	TRBV2	TRBJ2-1	CASRGLEGAWEQFF	TGTGCCAGCAGGGGCTTGGAAGGGGCTTGGGAGCAGTTCTTC
-	13	-	TRBV2	TRBJ2-2	CASRWALTGELFF	TGTGCCAGCAGGTGGGCACTCACCGGGGAGCTGTTTTTT
TRBD2	16	few	TRBV6-1	TRBJ2-1	CASSDTGTRLVNEQFF	TGTGCCAGCAGTGATACCGGGACTAGATTAGTCAATGAGCAGTTCTTC
TRBD2	17	-	TRBV4-1	TRBJ2-1	CASSPGLAAGGYNEQFF	TGCGCCAGCAGCCCTGGACTAGCAGCTGGGGGATACAATGAGCAGTTCTTC
TRBD1	15	-	TRBV5-4	TRBJ1-2	CASTNRTGGNYGYTF	TGTGCCAGCACCAACCGGACAGGGGGGAACTATGGCTACACCTTC
TRBD1	13	few	TRBV10-3	TRBJ2-1	CAISRTGGNEQFF	TGTGCCATCAGTCGTACAGGGGGCAATGAGCAGTTCTTC
-	15	-	TRBV28	TRBJ1-3	CASRGGHSSGNTIYF	TGTGCCAGCAGGGGGGGTCATAGCTCTGGAAACACCATATATTTT
-	14	many	TRBV6-5	TRBJ1-1	CASSYGGMNTEAFF	TGTGCCAGCAGTTACGGGGGGATGAACACTGAAGCTTTCTTT
TRBD1	17	once	TRBV5-8	TRBJ2-7	CASSFSAGTGISYEQYF	TGTGCCAGCAGCTTTTCCGCCGGGACAGGGATTAGTTACGAGCAGTACTTC
-	13	-	TRBV10-3	TRBJ1-2	CAISETPGGGNTF	TGTGCCATCAGTGAGACCCCGGGAGGGGGAAACACCTTC
-	14	-	TRBV15	TRBJ1-5	CATSRVGGNQPQHF	TGTGCCACCAGCAGAGTAGGGGGCAATCAGCCCCAGCATTTT
-	14	few	TRBV3-1/TRBV3-2	TRBJ1-3	CASSQERSGNTIYF	TGTGCCAGCAGCCAAGAGCGTTCTGGAAACACCATATATTTT
TRBD1	17	-	TRBV3-1/TRBV3-2	TRBJ1-1	CASSQDLRIRDSREAFF	TGTGCCAGCAGCCAAGATTTAAGAATCCGGGACAGTAGGGAAGCTTTCTTT
-	12	-	TRBV12-3/TRBV12-4	TRBJ1-6	CALGHDNSPLHF	TGTGCCCTGGGACACGATAATTCACCCCTCCACTTT
TRBD1	16	-	TRBV5-1	TRBJ1-1	CASSFEGQGAGTEAFF	TGCGCCAGCAGCTTTGAGGGACAGGGGGCTGGTACTGAAGCTTTCTTT
-	17	-	TRBV19	TRBJ1-2	CASSTNPALGGRYGYTF	TGTGCCAGTAGTACTAACCCCGCCCTGGGGGGTCGCTATGGCTACACCTTC
TRBD1	15	-	TRBV5-1	TRBJ2-1	CASSIGTGGYNEQFF	TGCGCCAGCAGCATCGGGACAGGGGGCTACAATGAGCAGTTCTTC
-	16	-	TRBV19	TRBJ1-5	CASSIDRTNRLSPQHF	TGTGCCAGTAGTATAGATCGGACAAACCGCTTATCGCCCCAGCATTTT
-	13	few	TRBV7-9	TRBJ1-1	CASSLNTGGEAFF	TGTGCCAGCAGCCTTAATACCGGGGGTGAAGCTTTCTTT
-	12	-	TRBV29-1	TRBJ1-3	CSVDKGRNTIYF	TGCAGCGTTGACAAGGGGCGGAACACCATATATTTT
-	11	-	TRBV28	TRBJ1-2	CVTGVGYGYTF	TGTGTCACGGGGGTGGGGTATGGCTACACCTTC
TRBD1	15	-	TRBV10-3	TRBJ1-2	CAITEIGTGVAGYTF	TGTGCCATCACCGAAATTGGGACAGGGGTCGCTGGCTACACCTTC
TRBD1	12	-	TRBV12-3/TRBV12-4	TRBJ2-7	CASSAGQGAGYF	TGTGCCAGCAGCGCCGGACAGGGGGCCGGGTACTTC
-	13	once	TRBV19	TRBJ1-6	CATKGEGNSPLHF	TGTGCCACCAAAGGGGAGGGTAATTCACCCCTCCACTTT
TRBD1	13	-	TRBV4-2	TRBJ2-1	CASSRPQGDEQFF	TGTGCCAGCAGCCGACCCCAGGGGGATGAGCAGTTCTTC